The source of this T cell receptor beta chain is a study of blood T cells in healthy people across ages. With regard to this clonotype: As yet, its antigen is unknown.

Looked up from germline, CDR1 is PRHDT and CDR2 is FYEKMQ (reference sequence). The junction had 10 bases not matched to a gene; V was cut back by 6 bases and J by 0 bases. The CDR3 has 16 residues. Each sample yielded at least 6 million isolated PBMCs. Study-level findings and limits: Possibly, changes in expanded clonotypes were confounded because donor CMV status was unknown.

A J-beta primer mix and a sample-barcoded 5' primer were used in a second PCR of about 7 to 12 cycles. TCRdb re-called the 5' RACE reads with MiXCR, one entry per CDR3 protein. There are about 690,000 distinct CDR3 sequences in the sample; about 43% occur only once, and around 30% lies in the top ten. The sequence was collected from an older man in good health. The sample taken for sequencing was blood. This chain joins TRBV13 and TRBJ1-1, with TRBD1 matching 7 bases. In DNA form, the CDR3 reads TGTGCCAGCAGATGGGACAGCGATATTATGAACACTGAAGCTTTCTTT. It codes for CASRWDSDIMNTEAFF.